The rows below give T cell receptor beta chains drawn from one sample of a study of T cell changes during pregnancy in multiple sclerosis. TCRdb keeps only in-frame clones here, not all; method: immunoSEQ multiplex PCR. This sample has around 80,000 clones, with 90% to 95% found just once. The sample consisted of peripheral blood, taken in the second trimester of pregnancy. The receptors derive from a female donor in good health, enrolled as a control in a pregnancy study. The CDR3 runs from the conserved cysteine through the conserved F or W. Fields, in order: J gene, V gene, clone size, D gene, CDR3 DNA, CDR3 protein. The D gene is left open where the match is weak. The size field is filled for only some rows; it gives once, few, many or a size class.

>TRBJ2-1|TRBV4-1|-|TRBD2
TGCGCCAGCAGCCAAGTGGTAGCGGGACCTCTTTACAATGAGCAGTTCTTC
CASSQVVAGPLYNEQFF
>TRBJ2-7|TRBV6-6|-|-
TGTGCCAGCAGTTTAGAACCGACAGGCTCCTACGAGCAGTACTTC
CASSLEPTGSYEQYF
>TRBJ1-5|TRBV15|-|TRBD1
TGTGCCACCAGCAGAGGATTGGACAGGGATCGCAATCAGCCCCAGCATTTT
CATSRGLDRDRNQPQHF
>TRBJ2-7|TRBV10-3|-|TRBD1
TGTGCCATCAAAGGTAGTGGGGACAGGGGGTCCTACGAGCAGTACTTC
CAIKGSGDRGSYEQYF
>TRBJ1-2|TRBV28|-|TRBD1
TGTGCCAGCAGTTTGGGTAGAGGAGGGGGCTTAGCCTATGGCTACACCTTC
CASSLGRGGGLAYGYTF
>TRBJ2-7|TRBV5-6|once|TRBD2
TGTGCCAGCAGCTTGGGACTAGCGGGATTCCACGAGCAGTACTTC
CASSLGLAGFHEQYF
>TRBJ2-1|TRBV27|-|TRBD2
TGTGCCAGCAGTCCGACTAGCAGGTACAATGAGCAGTTCTTC
CASSPTSRYNEQFF
>TRBJ2-1|TRBV5-1|-|-
TGCGCCAGCAGCCCCGAGCCCTCCAATGAGCAGTTCTTC
CASSPEPSNEQFF
>TRBJ2-3|TRBV5-1|once|TRBD2
TGCGCCAGCAGCTTGTCTCTAGCGGGGGGGAAAAACACAGATACGCAGTATTTT
CASSLSLAGGKNTDTQYF
>TRBJ2-7|TRBV7-2|-|-
TGTGCCAGCAGCTTGTCTTCAGGGTCCGAGCAGTACTTC
CASSLSSGSEQYF
>TRBJ2-3|TRBV29-1|-|TRBD2
TGCAGCGTTGGGCCCAGACTAGCGGGAGGTCCCGATACGCAGTATTTT
CSVGPRLAGGPDTQYF
>TRBJ2-1|TRBV4-1|-|TRBD2
TGCGCCAGCAGCCAAGATCCGGGGACTAGCGGCTACAATGAGCAGTTCTTC
CASSQDPGTSGYNEQFF
>TRBJ2-5|TRBV30|once|TRBD1
TGTGCCTGTCGGACAGGGGCGATAGAGACCCAGTACTTC
CACRTGAIETQYF
>TRBJ2-2|TRBV5-1|once|-
TGCGCCAGCAGTTTCGACGGACAGAACACCGGGGAGCTGTTTTTT
CASSFDGQNTGELFF
>TRBJ2-5|TRBV25-1|once|TRBD2
TGTGCCAGCAGTGGGACTAGCGGGAGGCAAGAGACCCAGTACTTC
CASSGTSGRQETQYF
>TRBJ2-2|TRBV5-1|-|-
TGCGCCAGCAGCTTGTCGGGGGACTTCTACACCGGGGAGCTGTTTTTT
CASSLSGDFYTGELFF
>TRBJ2-7|TRBV5-1|-|TRBD1
TGCGCCAGCAGCGGACAGGGAGCCAACTACGAGCAGTACTTC
CASSGQGANYEQYF
>TRBJ1-5|TRBV27|once|-
TGTGCCAGCAGTCCCTTCAGGATGCAGCCCCAGCATTTT
CASSPFRMQPQHF
>TRBJ2-7|TRBV19|-|TRBD2
TGTGCCAGTAGTTTCCGGACTAGCGGATCCTACGAGCAGTACTTC
CASSFRTSGSYEQYF
>TRBJ1-3|TRBV28|once|-
TGTGCCAGCAGTCCTACAGGGTACTCTGGAAACACCATATATTTT
CASSPTGYSGNTIYF
>TRBJ2-7|TRBV2|-|TRBD1
TGTGCCAGCAGTGATCAGGGACAGTCCTACGAGCAGTACTTC
CASSDQGQSYEQYF
>TRBJ1-1|TRBV29-1|once|TRBD1
TGCAGCGCTATGGGACAGGGGGCTCCAACTGAAGCTTTCTTT
CSAMGQGAPTEAFF
>TRBJ1-2|TRBV2|-|-
TGTGCCAGCAGTGAAGCATTAACAGGCGCCTGGTATGGCTACACCTTC
CASSEALTGAWYGYTF
>TRBJ1-2|TRBV28|-|-
TGTGCCAGCAGTTTAGCTGGGGGAGCGGGGGATGGCTACACCTTC
CASSLAGGAGDGYTF
>TRBJ2-7|TRBV11-2|-|-
TGTGCCAGCAGCTTCCTAATCGGAAGGACAGCTGCGTACTTC
CASSFLIGRTAAYF
>TRBJ2-1|TRBV11-2|-|-
TGTGCCAGCAGCCCCCCTGCCAGCAATGAGCAGTTCTTC
CASSPPASNEQFF
>TRBJ1-2|TRBV6-6|-|TRBD1
TGTGCCAGCAGTTACGGACAGGGCTGGGACTATGGCTACACCTTC
CASSYGQGWDYGYTF
>TRBJ2-5|TRBV2|-|TRBD2
TGTGCCAGCAGTGTGCTAGCGGGAACGGTGGAGACCCAGTACTTC
CASSVLAGTVETQYF
>TRBJ2-7|TRBV6-6|-|TRBD2
TGTGCCAGCAGGGACGGGACTAGCAACTCCTACGAGCAGTACTTC
CASRDGTSNSYEQYF
>TRBJ2-3|TRBV6-1|-|TRBD2
TGTGCCAGCAGTGGCGGGACTAACCGGGCAGATACGCAGTATTTT
CASSGGTNRADTQYF
>TRBJ2-7|TRBV7-9|-|TRBD2
TGTGCCAGCAGCTCGCTGACTAGCGGGAGCTCCTACGAGCAGTACTTC
CASSSLTSGSSYEQYF
>TRBJ2-2|TRBV28|-|TRBD1
TGTGCCAGCAACTTCCCGGGACAGGGGGGCACCGGGGAGCTGTTTTTT
CASNFPGQGGTGELFF
>TRBJ2-7|TRBV5-1|-|-
TGCGCCAGCAGCTTGGCCCATCCAGGGTCCATCTACGAGCAGTACTTC
CASSLAHPGSIYEQYF
>TRBJ2-7|TRBV5-1|-|TRBD1
TGCGCCAGCAGCTTGCGTCCGGGACAGTCCTACGAGCAGTACTTC
CASSLRPGQSYEQYF
>TRBJ1-5|TRBV5-4|-|-
TGTGCCAGCAGCTTCGGTGGGGCGCGTCAGCCCCAGCATTTT
CASSFGGARQPQHF
>TRBJ1-4|TRBV6-1|-|-
TGTGCCAGCAGTGAAATGGGGCACCACGTTGCAACTAATGAAAAACTGTTTTTT
CASSEMGHHVATNEKLFF
>TRBJ1-5|TRBV7-2|-|TRBD1
TGTGCCAGCAGCCGTGACAGGGTTGGTGGGCAGCCCCAGCATTTT
CASSRDRVGGQPQHF
>TRBJ2-3|TRBV15|-|TRBD1
TGTGCCACCAGGAGTGGGACAGGGGACGCAGATACGCAGTATTTT
CATRSGTGDADTQYF
>TRBJ2-7|TRBV27|-|-
TGTGCCAGCAGTTTCCGCGGGACAGCCTACGAGCAGTACTTC
CASSFRGTAYEQYF
>TRBJ2-3|TRBV27|once|-
TGTGCCAGCAGCCAGGGCACAGATACGCAGTATTTT
CASSQGTDTQYF